This T cell receptor (beta chain) was sequenced during a study of blood T cell repertoires in COVID-19. Across the study: Donors in the United States, Italy and Spain gave samples during acute or convalescent COVID-19. T cells, B-cell-depleted T cells, or PBMCs provided the cDNA or gDNA that served as material.

Germline loops: CDR1 MDHEN, CDR2 SYDVKM. Trimming cost V 2 bases and J 7 bases; bases outside gene matches: 8. The CDR3 contains 15 residues. Method: immunoSEQ multiplex PCR; TCRdb's copy keeps in-frame clones and lacks some. The sample records about 130,000 clones, 85% being singletons. Sequenced input: peripheral blood. The TCR sequence derives from a human donor in a cohort sampled during active COVID-19. J is TRBJ1-5 and V is TRBV28; 7 nucleotides match TRBD1. The CDR3 DNA is TGTGCCAGCAGTTTAAGGGGTCCAGGGGGGCAGCCCCAGCATTTT. It specifies CASSLRGPGGQPQHF.